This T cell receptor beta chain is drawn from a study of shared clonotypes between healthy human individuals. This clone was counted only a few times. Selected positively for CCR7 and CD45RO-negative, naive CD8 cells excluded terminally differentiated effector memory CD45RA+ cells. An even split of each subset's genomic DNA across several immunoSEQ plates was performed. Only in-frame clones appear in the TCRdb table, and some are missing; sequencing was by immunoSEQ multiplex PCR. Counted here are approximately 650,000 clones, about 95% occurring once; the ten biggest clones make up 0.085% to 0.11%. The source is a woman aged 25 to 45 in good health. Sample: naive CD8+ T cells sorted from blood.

The CDR3 sequence: CASSATGQKAFF. CDR3 bases: TGTGCCAGCAGCGCGACAGGACAGAAAGCTTTCTTT. This chain connects TRBV9 to TRBJ1-1, with D perhaps matching TRBD1 (6 bases). CDR1 SGDLS and CDR2 YYNGEE come from the germline V gene. Trimming removed 3 bases from V and 9 bases from J, with 12 bases in between. The CDR3 consists of 12 residues.